This T cell receptor (beta chain) was retrieved from a study of T cell repertoires in cytomegalovirus infection. Study-wide background: Public signatures in TCR beta pointed to CMV infection and matching HLA type.

This clonotype has only a few counts. Antigen specificity is unknown. Trimming took 4 bases from V and 4 from J; bases not matched to a gene: 5. The CDR3 contains 15 residues. CDR1 MDHEN and CDR2 SYDVKM come from the germline V gene. TCRdb reprocessed the reads via MiXCR and lists one record per CDR3 protein. Among about 770,000 distinct CDR3 sequences listed, almost 30% were seen once. The TCR sequence derives from a human donor in good health (CMV status not recorded). Some clones in this sample may be carry-over from other donors' samples. The rearrangement joins TRBV28 to TRBJ2-5; 11 positions match TRBD1. The material sequenced was cultured CD8+ T cells from PBMCs, taken from culture after CMV antigen stimulation. CDR3 protein: CASSYGQGASETQYF. As DNA, the CDR3 is TGTGCCAGCAGTTACGGACAGGGGGCCTCAGAGACCCAGTACTTC.